This T cell receptor (beta chain) came from a study of blood T cell repertoires in COVID-19. Study-wide background: Specimens from acute and convalescent COVID-19 originated in the United States, Italy and Spain. PBMCs, B-cell-depleted T cells, or T cells provided the cDNA or gDNA that made up the material.

V lost 5 bases, J lost 7 bases, and 14 bases stayed unmatched. Germline CDR1 reads SEHNR; CDR2 reads FQNEAQ (reference sequence). The CDR3 runs to 16 residues. In the study's own analysis: Counts of nucleated cells, estimated from reference gene primer amplification, were obtained. Sequencing was performed with immunoSEQ multiplex PCR; in TCRdb, only in-frame clones are kept and a portion is missing. That table supplies the V and J calls and clone size; D and trimming were determined from the DNA. The sample has roughly 92,000 clones, more than 75% seen once; the top ten hold 7.4%. The clonotype originates from a human donor with acute or convalescent COVID-19. The donor label of this sample is uncertain. This sequence joins TRBV7-9 and TRBJ2-5, with 9 bases identical to TRBD1. The specimen sequenced was peripheral blood. CDR3 loop: CASSTLLDRGHGTQYF. The CDR3 DNA is TGTGCCAGCAGCACACTATTGGACAGGGGTCATGGGACCCAGTACTTC.